Listed here are 32 T cell receptor beta chains from one sample, sequenced in a study of control samples from healthy donors and cancer patients. Using immunoSEQ multiplex PCR, the repertoire was profiled, and TCRdb retains in-frame clones only, with some absent. The sample has about 100,000 clones; approximately 93% are singletons. The sequencing input was blood. The receptors derive from a man younger than 35 in good health.

This clone was detected only once. The chain uses TRBV16 and TRBJ2-1, with D unresolved. The CDR3 sequence is 14 residues long. Germline CDR1 reads KGHSY; CDR2 reads FQNENV. Trimming cost V 1 base and J 8 bases, with 12 bases left between them. DNA of the CDR3: TGTGCCAGCAGCCAATATAAGGGTCTAGATGAGCAGTTCTTC. This gives the protein CASSQYKGLDEQFF.

The chain couples TRBV18 to TRBJ1-1, with D tentatively TRBD1 (6 bases). The germline V gene has CDR1 KGHSH and CDR2 LQKENI. The CDR3 has 14 residues. Between the trimmed V and J ends, which lost 4 bases and 1 base, there was a span of 10 bases. CDR3 sequence: CASSLQGGNTEAFF. CDR3 coding DNA: TGTGCCAGCTCACTACAGGGAGGGAACACTGAAGCTTTCTTT.

This chain uses TRBV29-1 with TRBJ1-1, with TRBD1 matching over 8 bases. Germline V gene data show CDR1 as SQVTM and CDR2 as ANQGSEA. Losses at the gene ends were 6 bases for V and 1 base for J; bases not matched to a gene: 1. This CDR3 comprises 12 residues. CDR3: CSVGQANTEAFF. CDR3 coding DNA: TGCAGCGTGGGACAGGCGAACACTGAAGCTTTCTTT.

The rearrangement links TRBV27 to TRBJ1-2; 7 bases agree with TRBD1. CDR1 is MNHEY, CDR2 SMNVEV, per germline (reference sequence). V trimming: 5 bases; J trimming: 4 bases; junction bases outside the gene matches: 7. This CDR3 comprises 14 residues. CDR3 amino acids: CASSPFDRAYGYTF. As DNA, the CDR3 is TGTGCCAGCAGTCCCTTCGACAGGGCCTATGGCTACACCTTC.

V usage is TRBV7-8 and J usage is TRBJ2-3, with 10 bases identical to TRBD2. The CDR3 loop spans 15 amino acids. V dropped 5 bases and J dropped 2; count of bases not matched to a gene: 4. The germline V gene encodes CDR1 SGHVS and CDR2 FQNEAQ. The CDR3 nucleotides read TGTGCCAGCAGCCCTGGACTAGCGGTCACAGATACGCAGTATTTT. This translates into CASSPGLAVTDTQYF.

This clone was detected once. The rearrangement links TRBV5-1 to TRBJ1-4, with D hard to call. CDR1 and CDR2 (germline): SGHRS, YFSETQ. This CDR3 has 15 amino acids. V dropped 0 bases and J dropped 0 bases, with 6 bases sitting between them. CDR3: CASSLAAATNEKLFF. CDR3 in DNA: TGCGCCAGCAGCTTGGCGGCTGCAACTAATGAAAAACTGTTTTTT. The full variable domain, its missing parts supplied by reference TRBV5-1 and TRBJ1-4, is KAGVTQTPRYLIKTRGQQVTLSCSPISGHRSVSWYQQTPGQGLQFLFEYFSETQRNKGNFPGRFSGRQFSNSRSEMNVSTLELGDSALYLCASSLAAATNEKLFFGSGTQLSVL.

This chain uses TRBV7-2 with TRBJ2-2, with TRBD2 matching over 7 bases. In germline, CDR1 is SGHTA, CDR2 FQGNSA. With 3 bases clipped from V and 3 bases from J, the junction kept 7 bases outside the gene matches. This CDR3 is 16 amino acids long. The CDR3 region is CASSLPWTRDTGELFF. The CDR3 nucleotides are TGTGCCAGCAGCTTGCCCTGGACTAGGGACACCGGGGAGCTGTTTTTT.

This chain connects TRBV5-4 to TRBJ1-4; no definite D call. V was trimmed by 0 bases and J by 8 bases, leaving 8 bases between them. Germline CDR1 reads SGHNT; CDR2 reads YYREEE (reference sequence). The CDR3 extends over 13 amino acids. In nucleotides, the CDR3 is TGTGCCAGCAGCTTGGAGCTGGGGGAAAAACTGTTTTTT. Translating it yields CASSLELGEKLFF.

The chain combines TRBV30 with TRBJ2-6; D is uncertain. The CDR3 extends over 13 amino acids. Trimming pared 7 bases from V and 0 bases from J, leaving 7 bases between. In germline, CDR1 is GTSNPN, CDR2 SVGIG (reference sequence). The CDR3 loop is CAFKFSGANVLTF. In DNA, the CDR3 is TGTGCCTTTAAGTTCTCTGGGGCCAACGTCCTGACTTTC.

This clone was seen just once. The chain carries TRBV5-6 and TRBJ2-7; no firm D call. CDR1 SGHDT and CDR2 YYEEEE come from the germline V gene. CDR3 length: 17 amino acids. V dropped 1 base and J dropped 0 bases, with 17 bases sitting between them. The CDR3 nucleotides read TGTGCCAGCAGCTTGTCATTTTTAGGGCACAGCTCCTACGAGCAGTACTTC. Protein: CASSLSFLGHSSYEQYF.

This chain links TRBV5-1 with TRBJ1-2; D call uncertain. Trimming took 4 bases from V and 1 from J, leaving 8 bases between them. This CDR3 has 13 residues. Germline V CDR1 and CDR2: SGHRS, YFSETQ. CDR3 residues: CASSPPGNYGYTF. CDR3 sequence (DNA): TGCGCCAGCAGCCCACCGGGTAACTATGGCTACACCTTC.

This clone came up a few times. The rearrangement joins TRBV30 to TRBJ1-1; the D is unclear. The CDR3 covers 13 residues. Trimming took 3 bases from V and 1 from J, leaving 9 bases between them. CDR1 and CDR2 from the germline V gene are GTSNPN and SVGIG (reference sequence). In DNA form, the CDR3 reads TGTGCCTGGAGAGCAAAGGGGAACACTGAAGCTTTCTTT. Translation: CAWRAKGNTEAFF.

V gene TRBV5-4 combines with J gene TRBJ2-7, with D uncertain. The germline CDR1 and CDR2 sequences are SGHNT and YYREEE (reference sequence). The CDR3 runs to 13 residues. V lost 1 base and J lost 2, with 7 bases in between. Written as DNA, the CDR3 is TGTGCCAGCAGCTTGCAGGCTGCCTACGAGCAGTACTTC. Protein: CASSLQAAYEQYF.

The count of this clone is one. The chain links TRBV7-3 to TRBJ1-2; D gene ambiguous. Germline CDR1 reads SGHTA; CDR2 reads FQGTGA. This CDR3 comprises 13 residues. Trimming cost V 2 bases and J 7 bases, with 11 bases left between them. The CDR3 DNA reads TGTGCCAGCAGCTTACAACTTGAGGGTGGCTACACCTTC. This encodes CASSLQLEGGYTF.

The V and J genes are TRBV5-5 and TRBJ2-7; D remains ambiguous. The germline V gene has CDR1 SGHKS and CDR2 YYEKEE (reference sequence). The CDR3 loop spans 14 amino acids. V shed 4 bases and J shed 1 base, with 12 bases lying between them. The CDR3 DNA reads as TGTGCCAGCAGCCCAAGTATGGGATCCTACGAGCAGTACTTC. This gives the protein CASSPSMGSYEQYF.

This sequence joins TRBV7-9 and TRBJ1-2; possibly TRBD1 for D (6 bases). Germline V gives CDR1 SEHNR, CDR2 FQNEAQ (reference sequence). This CDR3 has 18 residues. Trimming left V 1 base short and J 5 bases short, with 23 bases between. Written as DNA, the CDR3 is TGTGCCAGCAGCTTAGAGAGCATGCGGCCAGACAGGCAATATGGCTACACCTTC. Its translation: CASSLESMRPDRQYGYTF.

The gene calls are TRBV13 and TRBJ2-1; D is uncertain. Trimming removed 0 bases from V and 9 bases from J, with 3 bases in between. The length of the CDR3 is 11 residues. Per the germline V gene, CDR1 is PRHDT and CDR2 is FYEKMQ (reference sequence). The CDR3 is CASSLGGEQFF. CDR3 DNA sequence: TGTGCCAGCAGCTTAGGAGGTGAGCAGTTCTTC. Supplemented by reference TRBV13 and TRBJ2-1, the full variable domain reads AAGVIQSPRHLIKEKRETATLKCYPIPRHDTVYWYQQGPGQDPQFLISFYEKMQSDKGSIPDRFSAQQFSDYHSELNMSSLELGDSALYFCASSLGGEQFFGPGTRLTVL.

Of note for this clone: A read error may account for a junction end that differs from germline. The chain's CDR3 is CASTLKGSGRPPYEQYF. CDR3 nucleotides: TGCGCCAGCACCTTGAAGGGTTCGGGGCGCCCACCCTACGAGCAGTACTTC. J is TRBJ2-7 and V is TRBV5-1, with D tentatively TRBD1 or TRBD2 (5 bases each). Per germline, CDR1 SGHRS and CDR2 YFSETQ. This CDR3 contains 17 residues.

The genes are TRBV29-1 and TRBJ1-1, with D unclear. V was trimmed by 3 bases and J by 6 bases, leaving 11 bases between them. This CDR3 comprises 12 residues. Germline V lookup: CDR1 SQVTM, CDR2 ANQGSEA. Here the CDR3 reads CSVDSPRAEAFF. CDR3 DNA: TGCAGCGTTGACAGTCCTAGGGCTGAAGCTTTCTTT.

DNA of the CDR3: TGCGCCAGCAGCCTAGGGGACGGATCCTACGAGCAGTACTTC. It yields the protein CASSLGDGSYEQYF. V gene TRBV4-3 combines with J gene TRBJ2-7; either TRBD1 or TRBD2 may supply D (5 bases each). The CDR3 extends over 14 amino acids. The V and J ends lost 4 bases and 1 base respectively, with 11 bases between them. CDR1 and CDR2 from the germline V gene are LGHNA and YSLEER.

This rearrangement joins TRBV7-9 to TRBJ1-2; 8 bases are shared with TRBD1. The CDR3 consists of 19 residues. After removal of 5 bases from V and 4 bases from J, the junction contained 21 bases not matched to a gene. Germline CDR1 and CDR2: SEHNR and FQNEAQ (reference sequence). In DNA form, the CDR3 reads TGTGCCAGCAGCACTTACGACGGACAGGGACAGCGGTGGTCCTATGGCTACACCTTC. Translating gives CASSTYDGQGQRWSYGYTF. Variable domain in full (rest from reference TRBV7-9 and TRBJ1-2): DTGVSQNPRHKITKRGQNVTFRCDPISEHNRLYWYRQTLGQGPEFLTYFQNEAQLEKSRLLSDRFSAERPKGSFSTLEIQRTEQGDSAMYLCASSTYDGQGQRWSYGYTFGSGTRLTVV.

This clone was seen only a few times. The chain is built from TRBV30 and TRBJ2-2, with TRBD1 matching over 9 bases. The CDR3 is 14 residues long. Germline V gene sequence: CDR1 GTSNPN, CDR2 SVGIG (reference sequence). The CDR3 loop is CATIPGQGTGELFF. The CDR3 nucleotides read TGTGCTACGATTCCGGGACAGGGAACCGGGGAGCTGTTTTTT. The full variable domain, completed using reference TRBV30 and TRBJ2-2, is SQTIHQWPATLVQPVGSPLSLECTVEGTSNPNLYWYRQAAGRGLQLLFYSVGIGQISSEVPQNLSASRPQDRQFILSSKKLLLSDSGFYLCATIPGQGTGELFFGEGSRLTVL.

Only one count was recorded for this clone. This rearrangement joins TRBV10-3 to TRBJ1-2; 10 bases align to TRBD1. The CDR3 totals 15 residues. In germline, CDR1 is ENHRY, CDR2 SYGVKD. The V segment lost 2 bases and the J segment 7 bases; nucleotides outside the gene matches: 7. Here the CDR3 DNA reads TGTGCCATCAGTGAGGTAGAGGACAGGGGGATTGGCTACACCTTC. Translation gives CAISEVEDRGIGYTF.

The rearrangement links TRBV27 to TRBJ1-1; 7 positions match TRBD1. Germline CDR1 is MNHEY and CDR2 is SMNVEV (reference sequence). J gave up 0 bases and V 4 bases, and 5 bases lay outside the gene matches. The CDR3 contains 15 residues. Written as DNA, the CDR3 is TGTGCCAGCAGTTCCTGGACAGGATTGAACACTGAAGCTTTCTTT. It translates to CASSSWTGLNTEAFF.

The V call is TRBV10-3, the J call TRBJ2-7; 7 bases map to TRBD1. V shed 10 bases, J shed 3 bases, and the junction held 6 bases outside the gene matches. The germline gives CDR1 ENHRY, CDR2 SYGVKD. CDR3 size: 12 residues. The DNA of the CDR3 is TGTGCCAACGGACAGGACGGCTACGAGCAGTACTTC. It specifies CANGQDGYEQYF.

The chain joins TRBV27 to TRBJ2-3; TRBD2 matches at 8 bases. The V gene's germline CDR1 is MNHEY and CDR2 SMNVEV (reference sequence). V was clipped by 8 bases and J by 1 base; unmatched bases: 5. The CDR3 is 14 amino acids. The CDR3 is CASARGGRTDTQYF. The CDR3 DNA reads as TGTGCCAGCGCCCGCGGGGGGCGCACAGATACGCAGTATTTT.

The sample holds a few counts of this clone. The chain recombines TRBV6-5 with TRBJ1-2, with D perhaps matching TRBD1 (6 bases). Germline V gene lookup returns CDR1 MNHEY and CDR2 SVGAGI. The CDR3 is 12 residues long. Trimming took 6 bases from V and 8 from J, leaving 13 bases between them. CDR3 protein: CASSLMGGGYTF. CDR3 bases: TGTGCCAGCAGCCTCATGGGGGGCGGCTACACCTTC.

The chain uses TRBV6-5 and TRBJ1-1, with 9 bases that match TRBD1. V lost 11 bases and J lost 3; bases outside the gene matches: 7. Germline lookup yields CDR1 MNHEY and CDR2 SVGAGI. The CDR3 totals 13 residues. The CDR3 coding sequence is TGTGCCGTCCTCGGGACAGGGTACACTGAAGCTTTCTTT. This codes for CAVLGTGYTEAFF.

The CDR3 nucleotides are TGTGCCAGCAAAATCGGGAGAGGCACTGAAGCTTTCTTT. Residues: CASKIGRGTEAFF. J is TRBJ1-1 and V is TRBV2; D is unresolved. With 7 bases removed from V and 4 bases from J, the gap between germline ends came to 13 bases. Germline CDR1 reads SNHLY; CDR2 reads FYNNEI. The CDR3 consists of 13 residues.

The V call is TRBV25-1, the J call TRBJ1-3; D call uncertain. In germline, CDR1 is MGHDK, CDR2 SYGVNS. CDR3 size: 12 residues. V was trimmed by 7 bases and J by 0 bases, leaving 4 bases between them. CDR3: CASISSGNTIYF. For the CDR3, the DNA is TGTGCCAGCATTAGCTCTGGAAACACCATATATTTT.

The chain employs TRBV7-9 and TRBJ1-2; no clear D. CDR1 and CDR2 from the germline V gene are SEHNR and FQNEAQ (reference sequence). This CDR3 has 10 amino acids. The V gene lost 5 bases and the J gene lost 8 bases, with 6 bases spanning the gap. CDR3 bases: TGTGCCAGCAGCCCCGAGGGCTACACCTTC. As protein: CASSPEGYTF. Drawing the rest from reference TRBV7-9 and TRBJ1-2, the complete variable domain is DTGVSQNPRHKITKRGQNVTFRCDPISEHNRLYWYRQTLGQGPEFLTYFQNEAQLEKSRLLSDRFSAERPKGSFSTLEIQRTEQGDSAMYLCASSPEGYTFGSGTRLTVV.

This clone showed up just once. The rearrangement uses TRBV7-2 and TRBJ2-1, with D possibly called TRBD1 or TRBD2 (5 bases each). V lost 5 bases, J lost 7 bases, and 24 bases lay in between. This CDR3 comprises 17 residues. Germline V CDR1 and CDR2: SGHTA, FQGNSA. CDR3 loop: CASSHYPAGSLVNEQFF. CDR3 nucleotide sequence: TGTGCCAGCAGCCACTACCCGGCAGGGAGCTTGGTTAATGAGCAGTTCTTC. Complete variable domain (other parts from reference TRBV7-2 and TRBJ2-1): GAGVSQSPSNKVTEKGKDVELRCDPISGHTALYWYRQSLGQGLEFLIYFQGNSAPDKSGLPSDRFSAERTGGSVSTLTIQRTQQEDSAVYLCASSHYPAGSLVNEQFFGPGTRLTVL.